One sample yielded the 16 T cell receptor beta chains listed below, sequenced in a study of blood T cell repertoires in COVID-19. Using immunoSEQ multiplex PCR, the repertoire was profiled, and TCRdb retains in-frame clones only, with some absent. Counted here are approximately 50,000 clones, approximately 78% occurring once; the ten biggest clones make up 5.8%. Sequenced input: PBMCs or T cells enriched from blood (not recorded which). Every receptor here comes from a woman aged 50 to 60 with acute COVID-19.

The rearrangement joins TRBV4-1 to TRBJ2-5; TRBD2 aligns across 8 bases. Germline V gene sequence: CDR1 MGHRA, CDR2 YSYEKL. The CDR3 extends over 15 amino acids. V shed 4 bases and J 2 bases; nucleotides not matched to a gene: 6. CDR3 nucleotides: TGCGCCAGCAGCCCACGACTAGCGATGCAAGAGACCCAGTACTTC. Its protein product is CASSPRLAMQETQYF.

The CDR3, as DNA: TGTGCCAGCAGCCAACTTCCGGGGAATGGCTACACCTTC. It encodes CASSQLPGNGYTF. This chain joins TRBV11-3 and TRBJ1-2; D remains unclear. With 5 bases removed from V and 6 bases from J, the gap between germline ends came to 13 bases. Germline V gene lookup returns CDR1 SGHNT and CDR2 YENEEA. This CDR3 comprises 13 residues.

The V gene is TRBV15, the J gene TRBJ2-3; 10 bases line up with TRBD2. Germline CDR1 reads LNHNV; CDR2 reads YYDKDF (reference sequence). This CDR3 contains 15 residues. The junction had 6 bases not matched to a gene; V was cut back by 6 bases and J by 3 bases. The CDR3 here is CATRGIAGGTDTQYF. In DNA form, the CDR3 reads TGTGCCACCAGGGGGATAGCGGGGGGAACAGATACGCAGTATTTT. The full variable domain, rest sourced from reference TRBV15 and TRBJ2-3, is DAMVIQNPRYQVTQFGKPVTLSCSQTLNHNVMYWYQQKSSQAPKLLFHYYDKDFNNEADTPDNFQSRRPNTSFCFLDIRSPGLGDTAMYLCATRGIAGGTDTQYFGPGTRLTVL.

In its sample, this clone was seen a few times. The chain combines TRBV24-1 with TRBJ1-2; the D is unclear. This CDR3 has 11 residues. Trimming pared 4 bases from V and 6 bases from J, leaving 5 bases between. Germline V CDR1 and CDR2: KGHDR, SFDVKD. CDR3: CATSDGDGYTF. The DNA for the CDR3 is TGTGCCACCAGTGACGGGGATGGCTACACCTTC.

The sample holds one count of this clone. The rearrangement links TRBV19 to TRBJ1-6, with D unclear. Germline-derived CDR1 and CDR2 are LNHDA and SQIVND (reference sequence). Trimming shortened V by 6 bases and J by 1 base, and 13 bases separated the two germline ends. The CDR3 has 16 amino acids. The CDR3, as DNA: TGTGCCAGTAGCCCAGATCCGCGGTCCTATAATTCACCCCTCCACTTT. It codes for CASSPDPRSYNSPLHF.

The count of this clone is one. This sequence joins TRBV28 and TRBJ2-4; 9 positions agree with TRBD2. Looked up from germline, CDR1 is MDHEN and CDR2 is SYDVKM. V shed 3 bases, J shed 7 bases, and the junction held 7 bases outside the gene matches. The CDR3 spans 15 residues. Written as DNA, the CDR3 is TGTGCCAGCAGTTTCAGCGGGGGGCGTGCTAACATTCAGTACTTC. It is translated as CASSFSGGRANIQYF.

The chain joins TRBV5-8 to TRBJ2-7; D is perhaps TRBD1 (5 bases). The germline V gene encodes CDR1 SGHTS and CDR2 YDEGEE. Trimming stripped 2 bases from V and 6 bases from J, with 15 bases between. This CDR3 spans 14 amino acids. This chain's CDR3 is CASSLAQGDGEQYF. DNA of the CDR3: TGTGCCAGCAGCTTAGCCCAGGGCGACGGCGAGCAGTACTTC.

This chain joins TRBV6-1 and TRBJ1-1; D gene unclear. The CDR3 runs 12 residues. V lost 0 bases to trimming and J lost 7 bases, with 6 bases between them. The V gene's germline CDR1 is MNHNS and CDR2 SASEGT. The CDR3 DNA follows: TGTGCCAGCAGTGAAGCGGCGGGTGAAGCTTTCTTT. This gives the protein CASSEAAGEAFF.

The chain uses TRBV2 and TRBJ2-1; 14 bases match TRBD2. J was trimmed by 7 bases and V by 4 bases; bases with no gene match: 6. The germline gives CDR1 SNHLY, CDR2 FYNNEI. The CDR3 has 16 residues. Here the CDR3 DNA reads TGTGCCAGCAGTGTCTCGGGACTAGCGGGGGTAAATGAGCAGTTCTTC. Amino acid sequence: CASSVSGLAGVNEQFF.

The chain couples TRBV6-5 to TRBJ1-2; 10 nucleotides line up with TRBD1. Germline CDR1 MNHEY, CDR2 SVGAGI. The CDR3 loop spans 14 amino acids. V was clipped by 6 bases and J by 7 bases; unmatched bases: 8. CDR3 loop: CASRGGQGLVGYTF. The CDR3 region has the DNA TGTGCCAGCAGGGGGGGACAGGGGCTTGTTGGCTACACCTTC.

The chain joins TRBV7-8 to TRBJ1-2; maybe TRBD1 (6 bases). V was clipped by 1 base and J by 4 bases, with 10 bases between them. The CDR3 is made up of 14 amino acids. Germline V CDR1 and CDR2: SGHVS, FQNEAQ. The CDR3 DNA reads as TGTGCCAGCAGCTTAGAGGCAGGGGCCTATGGCTACACCTTC. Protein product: CASSLEAGAYGYTF.

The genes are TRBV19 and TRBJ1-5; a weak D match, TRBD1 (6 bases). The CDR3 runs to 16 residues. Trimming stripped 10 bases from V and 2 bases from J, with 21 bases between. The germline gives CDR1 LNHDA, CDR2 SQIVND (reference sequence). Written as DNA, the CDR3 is TGTGCCACCCATCTTGGGGGGGCTGTTGGCAATCAGCCCCAGCATTTT. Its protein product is CATHLGGAVGNQPQHF. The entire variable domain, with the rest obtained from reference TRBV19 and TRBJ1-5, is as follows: DGGITQSPKYLFRKEGQNVTLSCEQNLNHDAMYWYRQDPGQGLRLIYYSQIVNDFQKGDIAEGYSVSREKKESFPLTVTSAQKNPTAFYLCATHLGGAVGNQPQHFGDGTRLSIL.

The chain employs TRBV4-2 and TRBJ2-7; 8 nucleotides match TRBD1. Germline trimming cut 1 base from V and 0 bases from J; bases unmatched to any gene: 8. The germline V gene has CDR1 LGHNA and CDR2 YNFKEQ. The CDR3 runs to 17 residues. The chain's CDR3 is CASSQGGTGGSSYEQYF. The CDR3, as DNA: TGTGCCAGCAGCCAAGGCGGAACAGGGGGAAGCTCCTACGAGCAGTACTTC.

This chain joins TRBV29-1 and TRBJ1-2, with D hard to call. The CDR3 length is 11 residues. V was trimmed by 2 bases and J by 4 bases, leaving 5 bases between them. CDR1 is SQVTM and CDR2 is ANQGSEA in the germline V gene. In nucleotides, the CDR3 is TGCAGCGTTGAAAATCTCTATGGCTACACCTTC. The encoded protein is CSVENLYGYTF.

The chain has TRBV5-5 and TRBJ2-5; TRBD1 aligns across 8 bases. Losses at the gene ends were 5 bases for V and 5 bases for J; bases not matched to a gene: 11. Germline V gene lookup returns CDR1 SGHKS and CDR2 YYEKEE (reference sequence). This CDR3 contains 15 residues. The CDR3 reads CASSPDRVVGETQYF. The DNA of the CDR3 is TGTGCCAGCAGTCCGGACAGGGTTGTTGGGGAGACCCAGTACTTC.

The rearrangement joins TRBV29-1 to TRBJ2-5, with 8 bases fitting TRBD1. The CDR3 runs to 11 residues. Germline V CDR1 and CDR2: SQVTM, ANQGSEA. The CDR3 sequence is CSSGGRETQYF. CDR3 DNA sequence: TGCAGTTCAGGGGGCAGGGAGACCCAGTACTTC.